These 18 T cell receptor beta chains were sequenced from one sample in a study of shared clonotypes between healthy human individuals. Repertoires were generated with immunoSEQ multiplex PCR, while TCRdb's copy carries only in-frame clones and drops some. The table includes about 610,000 clones, roughly 95% detected once. Naive CD8 populations comprised CD45RO-negative cells positively selected for CCR7, excluding terminally differentiated effector memory CD45RA+ cells. The specimen sequenced was naive CD8+ T cells sorted from blood. The receptor set was obtained from a woman in her 30s in good health.

This rearrangement joins TRBV15 to TRBJ2-3; 12 nucleotides align to TRBD2. The germline CDR1 and CDR2 sequences are LNHNV and YYDKDF (reference sequence). Trimming took 5 bases from V and 4 from J; bases not matched to a gene: 16. The CDR3 loop spans 19 amino acids. The CDR3 coding sequence is TGTGCCACCAGCTCTCCCGGGACTAGCGGGCCCGGGGGGTCAGATACGCAGTATTTT. This encodes CATSSPGTSGPGGSDTQYF.

J is TRBJ2-2 and V is TRBV28, with 9 bases fitting TRBD1. Losses at the gene ends were 8 bases for V and 3 bases for J; bases not matched to a gene: 4. Germline V gene data show CDR1 as MDHEN and CDR2 as SYDVKM. CDR3 size: 14 residues. The CDR3 DNA follows: TGTGCCAGCGCCCGGACAGGGGACACCGGGGAGCTGTTTTTT. It yields the protein CASARTGDTGELFF. The variable domain in full, completed from reference TRBV28 and TRBJ2-2, reads DVKVTQSSRYLVKRTGEKVFLECVQDMDHENMFWYRQDPGLGLRLIYFSYDVKMKEKGDIPEGYSVSREKKERFSLILESASTNQTSMYLCASARTGDTGELFFGEGSRLTVL.

This clone turned up a few times. The identical CDR3 is also encoded by other nucleotide sequences in the sample. V and J are TRBV7-2 and TRBJ1-5, with 11 nucleotides matching TRBD1. The CDR3 length is 15 residues. CDR1 and CDR2 from the germline V gene are SGHTA and FQGNSA. Trimming took 1 base from V and 6 from J; bases not matched to a gene: 2. The chain's CDR3 is CASSLGTGGGQPQHF. The CDR3 bases are TGTGCCAGCAGCTTAGGGACAGGGGGCGGTCAGCCCCAGCATTTT.

V and J are TRBV19 and TRBJ2-7; 7 bases are shared with TRBD2. V was pared by 5 bases and J by 6 bases, with 10 bases of the junction left unmatched. This CDR3 region has 14 residues. CDR1 and CDR2 from the germline V gene are LNHDA and SQIVND (reference sequence). CDR3 coding DNA: TGTGCCAGTAGTCCGCCGGGGGGACTCGTCGAGCAGTACTTC. It specifies CASSPPGGLVEQYF.

V and J are TRBV13 and TRBJ2-5, with 7 bases fitting TRBD1. The ends lost 4 bases at V and 4 bases at J; junction bases unmatched: 6. The CDR3 is made up of 14 amino acids. Germline V gene data show CDR1 as PRHDT and CDR2 as FYEKMQ (reference sequence). CDR3 DNA sequence: TGTGCCAGCAGCTCGACAGGGCCCACAGAGACCCAGTACTTC. Translated: CASSSTGPTETQYF. Complete variable domain (other parts from reference TRBV13 and TRBJ2-5): AAGVIQSPRHLIKEKRETATLKCYPIPRHDTVYWYQQGPGQDPQFLISFYEKMQSDKGSIPDRFSAQQFSDYHSELNMSSLELGDSALYFCASSSTGPTETQYFGPGTRLLVL.

The J gene is TRBJ1-5, the V gene TRBV27; 8 bases map to TRBD1. J gave up 5 bases and V 5 bases, and 17 bases lay outside the gene matches. Looked up from germline, CDR1 is MNHEY and CDR2 is SMNVEV (reference sequence). This CDR3 is 18 amino acids long. This CDR3 reads CASSPVISQGAGDQPQHF. The CDR3 DNA reads as TGTGCCAGCAGTCCAGTTATCTCGCAGGGGGCGGGGGATCAGCCCCAGCATTTT.

This chain uses TRBV7-9 with TRBJ2-7, with 7 bases fitting TRBD2. Germline CDR1 is SEHNR and CDR2 is FQNEAQ (reference sequence). This CDR3 is 14 amino acids long. V lost 8 bases and J lost 0; bases outside the gene matches: 7. The chain's CDR3 is CASGLAESSYEQYF. DNA of the CDR3: TGTGCCAGCGGGCTAGCGGAGAGCTCCTACGAGCAGTACTTC.

The J gene is TRBJ2-5, the V gene TRBV7-9; D is unclear. Trimming took off 1 base at V and 4 bases at J, with 10 bases between the two ends. CDR3 size: 14 residues. The germline CDR1 and CDR2 sequences are SEHNR and FQNEAQ (reference sequence). The CDR3 DNA follows: TGTGCCAGCAGCTTAGGCGGTAGGAGAGAGACCCAGTACTTC. Residues: CASSLGGRRETQYF.

This chain connects TRBV5-4 to TRBJ2-2, with 9 bases aligning to TRBD2. The CDR3 is 15 residues long. V shed 3 bases and J 5 bases; nucleotides not matched to a gene: 5. Germline V gene sequence: CDR1 SGHNT, CDR2 YYREEE (reference sequence). The CDR3 sequence: CASSYSGSGTGELFF. CDR3 nucleotide sequence: TGTGCCAGCAGCTATAGCGGGAGTGGGACCGGGGAGCTGTTTTTT.

This chain uses TRBV7-2 with TRBJ2-7; D is perhaps TRBD1 (5 bases). Germline CDR1 and CDR2: SGHTA and FQGNSA. The V end lost 1 base, the J end lost 3 bases, and 13 bases lay between the germline ends. This CDR3 region has 15 residues. The CDR3 loop is CASSLGRLGDYEQYF. Written as DNA, the CDR3 is TGTGCCAGCAGCTTAGGTAGGCTAGGGGACTACGAGCAGTACTTC. Filled out from reference TRBV7-2 and TRBJ2-7, the complete variable domain reads GAGVSQSPSNKVTEKGKDVELRCDPISGHTALYWYRQSLGQGLEFLIYFQGNSAPDKSGLPSDRFSAERTGGSVSTLTIQRTQQEDSAVYLCASSLGRLGDYEQYFGPGTRLTVT.

This chain uses TRBV7-2 with TRBJ2-7; D is possibly TRBD2 (6 bases). Trimming cost V 3 bases and J 3 bases, with 15 bases left between them. This CDR3 region has 15 residues. Germline V gene data show CDR1 as SGHTA and CDR2 as FQGNSA. CDR3 in DNA: TGTGCCAGCAGCTTGCCCCTAGGCGGGGTCTACGAGCAGTACTTC. The encoded protein is CASSLPLGGVYEQYF.

As for this clone: This CDR3 is also generated by other DNA sequences in the sample. The chain recombines TRBV9 with TRBJ2-7; tentatively, D is TRBD2 (5 bases). Germline V gives CDR1 SGDLS, CDR2 YYNGEE. This CDR3 spans 13 amino acids. V shed 1 base and J shed 4 bases, with 9 bases lying between them. This CDR3 reads CASSVTAEYEQYF. CDR3 DNA sequence: TGTGCCAGCAGCGTAACAGCGGAATACGAGCAGTACTTC.

The chain recombines TRBV7-6 with TRBJ2-1; 7 bases align to TRBD1. Germline trimming cut 8 bases from V and 2 bases from J; bases unmatched to any gene: 6. Germline values: CDR1 SGHVS, CDR2 FNYEAQ. The CDR3 loop spans 14 amino acids. Here the CDR3 reads CASESGGPYNEQFF. The DNA of the CDR3 is TGTGCCAGCGAGTCAGGGGGACCCTACAATGAGCAGTTCTTC.

This chain joins TRBV28 and TRBJ2-7; D gene unclear. V gave up 4 bases and J gave up 8 bases, with 9 bases separating them. The CDR3 runs 11 residues. Germline lookup yields CDR1 MDHEN and CDR2 SYDVKM. Written as DNA, the CDR3 is TGTGCCAGCAGTTCCCCTAGGAAGCAGTACTTC. Translated: CASSSPRKQYF.

A remark on this clone: The sample carries other DNA sequences with the same CDR3. The rearrangement links TRBV5-4 to TRBJ2-5; D gene unclear. CDR1 and CDR2 (germline): SGHNT, YYREEE (reference sequence). This CDR3 spans 11 amino acids. Trimming left V 5 bases short and J 5 bases short, with 7 bases between. The CDR3 loop reads CASSLEETQYF. The CDR3 DNA reads as TGTGCCAGCAGTCTTGAGGAGACCCAGTACTTC.

The V and J genes are TRBV5-6 and TRBJ2-1; D is possibly TRBD2 (7 bases). The V gene lost 3 bases and the J gene lost 0 bases, with 13 bases spanning the gap. CDR1 is SGHDT, CDR2 YYEEEE, per germline. The CDR3 sequence is 16 residues long. This chain's CDR3 is CASSWGGRPSYNEQFF. The CDR3, as DNA: TGTGCCAGCAGCTGGGGGGGCAGGCCCTCCTACAATGAGCAGTTCTTC.

DNA for the CDR3: TGTGCCAGCAGCCAGACGGGGAACGAGCAGTACTTC. Translation gives CASSQTGNEQYF. The chain is built from TRBV5-6 and TRBJ2-7; D might be TRBD2 (5 bases). This CDR3 has 12 amino acids. V was trimmed by 4 bases and J by 5 bases, leaving 10 bases between them. Germline CDR1 SGHDT, CDR2 YYEEEE.

This chain uses TRBV11-1 with TRBJ2-1; D ambiguous. Germline V lookup: CDR1 SGHAT, CDR2 FQDESV (reference sequence). The CDR3 runs to 14 residues. Trimming removed 5 bases from V and 6 bases from J, with 14 bases in between. CDR3 coding DNA: TGTGCCAGCAGCCCCCTAAGTGCCTCCAATGAGCAGTTCTTC. This codes for CASSPLSASNEQFF.